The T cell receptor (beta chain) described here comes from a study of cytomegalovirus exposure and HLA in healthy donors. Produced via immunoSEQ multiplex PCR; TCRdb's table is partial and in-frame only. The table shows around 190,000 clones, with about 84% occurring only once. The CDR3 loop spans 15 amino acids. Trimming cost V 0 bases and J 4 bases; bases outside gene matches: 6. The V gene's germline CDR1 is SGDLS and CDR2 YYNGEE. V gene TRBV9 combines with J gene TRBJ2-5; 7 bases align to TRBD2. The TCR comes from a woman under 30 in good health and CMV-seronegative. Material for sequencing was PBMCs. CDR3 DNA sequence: TGTGCCAGCAGCGTAGCGATCGGGGAGGGAGAGACCCAGTACTTC. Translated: CASSVAIGEGETQYF.